Reported below is one TCR beta chain. Its target is unknown. This specimen comes from a study of graft-versus-host responses after intestinal transplantation. Study-level points and caveats: Some patients had graft-donor T cell macrochimerism, and their allografts showed high graft-versus-host to host-versus-graft clonal ratios.

The V gene's germline CDR1 is MNHNY and CDR2 SVGAGI (reference sequence). J lost 0 bases, V lost 3 bases, and 6 bases had no gene match. The CDR3 spans 16 residues. The method was immunoSEQ multiplex PCR; TCRdb's version includes in-frame clones alone and lacks a portion of them. Of tens of thousands of clones in the sample, about 89% are singletons; the top ten hold around 2.3%. V is TRBV6-6 and J is TRBJ2-5; 8 nucleotides match TRBD2. The material sequenced was unstimulated CD8+ T cells sorted from spleen or lymph node cells, taken before intestinal transplant. The receptor was derived from a human donor who received an intestinal transplant. The CDR3 sequence: CASSYLGLGHQETQYF. CDR3 bases: TGTGCCAGCAGTTATCTGGGACTAGGTCACCAAGAGACCCAGTACTTC.